A single T cell receptor beta chain is shown here with its context. What it binds is unknown. Sample time point: pre-sensitization, week 0. Treatment: therapeutic diphenylcyclopropenone sensitization with weekly scalp DPC. Authors' methods: TCR counts had a median of around 94,000 per sample and spanned about 23,224 to 690,600. From the RACE reads, TCRdb called clonotypes with MiXCR, one entry per CDR3 protein. These V and J calls rely on TCRdb rather than the paper's analysis. The data hold about 51,000 distinct CDR3 sequences, with around a tenth observed a single time. CDR1 is MDHEN, CDR2 SYDVKM, per germline. This CDR3 has 16 amino acids. The germline V and J ends were trimmed by 6 bases and 0 bases, with 14 bases remaining between them. The entry originates in a study of human T cells and chemical hapten exposure. Study information: Largely, small differences in pooled library volume made per-sample TCR yields vary.

Findings and limits, study-wide: Among TCRs, those above 1 in 1000 frequency were unaffected by DPC sensitization.

The V call is TRBV28, the J call TRBJ2-2, with TRBD1 as a possible D gene (6 bases). This specimen consisted of whole blood, obtained in connection with sensitization to the hapten diphenylcyclopropenone (DPC). The sequence derives from a woman aged 40 to 50 with alopecia areata. Some clones in this sample may be carry-over from other donors' samples. In nucleotides, the CDR3 is TGTGCCAGCAGAACCCAGGGGCGATCGAACACCGGGGAGCTGTTTTTT. Translating gives CASRTQGRSNTGELFF.